One and the same sample provided the 11 T cell receptor beta chains below, sequenced in a study of blood T cells in healthy people across ages. A sample-barcoded 5' primer and a J-beta primer mix were used in a second PCR of roughly 6 to 11 cycles. TCRdb redid the calling of the 5' RACE reads with MiXCR, one entry per CDR3 protein. The repertoire consists of around 820,000 distinct CDR3 sequences, with approximately 25% occurring once and the leading ten covering under 4.5%. The same sample was also studied in work on T cells of mothers and their children.

The sample comprised blood. These receptors all come from a boy aged 5 to 17 in good health.

The rearrangement uses TRBV12-3 or TRBV12-4 and TRBJ1-1; weak D call: TRBD1 (5 bases). The CDR3 loop spans 13 amino acids. V lost 7 bases and J 6 bases, leaving 15 bases between the germline ends. The CDR3 DNA reads as TGTGCCAGCACCTTGTGGGGGAAGGCTGAAGCTTTCTTT. Translating it yields CASTLWGKAEAFF.

This clonotype has only one observation. The chain carries TRBV6-6 and TRBJ1-3; D possibly corresponds to TRBD1 (5 bases). CDR1 and CDR2 from the germline V gene are MNHNY and SVGAGI (reference sequence). CDR3 length: 14 residues. V was cut by 4 bases and J by 4 bases, with 11 bases left in between. The CDR3 loop reads CASSSLTGGNTIYF. CDR3 DNA: TGTGCCAGCAGTTCACTTACAGGAGGAAACACCATATATTTT.

The chain combines TRBV4-3 with TRBJ1-5; D might be TRBD1 (5 bases). The V and J ends lost 0 bases and 5 bases respectively, with 11 bases between them. The germline V gene encodes CDR1 LGHNA and CDR2 YSLEER. The CDR3 spans 15 residues. DNA of the CDR3: TGCGCCAGCAGCCAAGATTACCAGGGACATCAGCCCCAGCATTTT. Its protein product is CASSQDYQGHQPQHF.

The chain links TRBV10-3 to TRBJ2-7, with 8 positions matching TRBD2. CDR3 length: 13 residues. Germline V gene data show CDR1 as ENHRY and CDR2 as SYGVKD. The J segment lost 2 bases and the V segment lost 8 bases, leaving 5 bases of the junction unmatched. The CDR3 DNA reads as TGTGCCATCGCGGGGGGCTCGACCTACGAGCAGTACTTC. Translated: CAIAGGSTYEQYF.

The chain combines TRBV7-2 with TRBJ2-7; D may be TRBD1 or TRBD2 (5 bases each). The CDR3 has 16 amino acids. Germline-derived CDR1 and CDR2 are SGHTA and FQGNSA. Trimming removed 6 bases at V and 6 bases at J, with 24 bases between. DNA of the CDR3: TGTGCCAGCAGGGCGGGCCGGGACCTCTCGCAGGGCGAGCAGTACTTC. Its protein is CASRAGRDLSQGEQYF.

The V and J genes are TRBV13 and TRBJ1-1; D gene uncertain. V gave up 8 bases and J gave up 8 bases, with 18 bases separating them. CDR1 and CDR2 from the germline V gene are PRHDT and FYEKMQ (reference sequence). The CDR3 has 13 residues. CDR3 sequence: CASQNSGGMEAFF. The CDR3 region has the DNA TGTGCCAGCCAAAACTCAGGAGGGATGGAAGCTTTCTTT.

The chain joins TRBV15 to TRBJ2-5; D may be TRBD1 or TRBD2 (6 bases each). Trimming removed 0 bases at V and 5 bases at J, with 13 bases between. The CDR3 is 15 residues long. Germline V gene lookup returns CDR1 LNHNV and CDR2 YYDKDF (reference sequence). The chain's CDR3 is CATSRDVGGTETQYF. In nucleotides, the CDR3 is TGTGCCACCAGCAGAGATGTCGGGGGCACCGAGACCCAGTACTTC.

This clonotype was found once. The DNA for the CDR3 is TGTGCCAGCAGTGTTCCGTCTAGCAGGACGGGGACAGAGACCCAGTACTTC. Its protein is CASSVPSSRTGTETQYF. The chain joins TRBV2 to TRBJ2-5, with D perhaps matching TRBD1 or TRBD2 (5 bases each). The ends were cut back, 4 bases at V and 4 bases at J, with 22 bases in the middle. Germline CDR1 SNHLY, CDR2 FYNNEI. The CDR3 loop spans 17 amino acids.

This clonotype was detected many times. The chain links TRBV6-1 to TRBJ1-1, with 8 nucleotides matching TRBD1. V lost 7 bases to trimming and J lost 1 base; unmatched junction nucleotides: 2. The CDR3 runs 13 residues. Germline-derived CDR1 and CDR2 are MNHNS and SASEGT. The CDR3 region has the DNA TGTGCCAGCACCGGACAGGGGAACACTGAAGCTTTCTTT. Encoded protein: CASTGQGNTEAFF.

This clonotype was seen a handful of times. The chain couples TRBV4-3 to TRBJ1-2; D is uncertain. Trimming pared 0 bases from V and 3 bases from J, leaving 11 bases between. There are 15 residues in the CDR3. Germline loops: CDR1 LGHNA, CDR2 YSLEER. CDR3 amino acids: CASSQDIWGDYGYTF. CDR3 in DNA: TGCGCCAGCAGCCAAGATATTTGGGGTGACTATGGCTACACCTTC.

The rearrangement joins TRBV4-3 to TRBJ2-7, with D hard to call. V lost 0 bases and J lost 4, with 16 bases in between. The CDR3 contains 16 residues. Germline loops: CDR1 LGHNA, CDR2 YSLEER. The CDR3 bases are TGCGCCAGCAGCCAAGATCTGTTCGGCGGTCCGTACGAGCAGTACTTC. It is translated as CASSQDLFGGPYEQYF.